This T cell receptor beta chain comes out of a study of T-cell reconstitution after alpha-beta-depleted transplantation in children. The study's findings and limits: Where some patients showed high TCRbeta diversity at day 60, it came from recipient T cells and thymic progenitors that had survived.

This clonotype was counted between two and nine times. What it recognizes is unknown. Unique molecular identifiers featured in how the TCRbeta library was prepared. Each CDR3 protein gets one entry after TCRdb re-called the PCR reads with MiXCR. Of 450,000 to 550,000 distinct CDR3 sequences listed, roughly 11% are singletons. The clonotype originates from a female patient aged 2-9 years who had a stem cell transplant for aplastic anemia, so the T cells may come from the graft donor. Sequencing was performed on PBMCs, mostly from graft donor cells, taken 180 days after TCRalphabeta/CD19-depleted stem cell transplant.

The CDR3 here is CASSLHRASYEQYF. Here the CDR3 DNA reads TGTGCCAGCAGTTTACACAGGGCCTCCTACGAGCAGTACTTC. This chain uses TRBV28 with TRBJ2-7; weak D call: TRBD1 (6 bases). V was cut by 2 bases and J by 0 bases, with 8 bases left in between. The CDR3 is made up of 14 amino acids. CDR1 is MDHEN, CDR2 SYDVKM, per germline.